The rows below give T cell receptor beta chains drawn from one sample of a study of T cell responses to AZD1222 COVID-19 vaccine. Assay: immunoSEQ multiplex PCR; the TCRdb copy retains only in-frame clones and omits some. Of 120,000 or so clones listed, 65% to 90% are singletons. The sample was peripheral blood, taken 28 days after the second AZD1222 dose. These receptors were taken from an adult who received the AZD1222 COVID-19 vaccine. The CDR3 runs from the conserved cysteine through the conserved F or W. A D gene is named only where the DNA matches it firmly. Expanded clones get a size class; other rows say once, few or many, or leave the size out.

v_call: TRBV30
clone_size: -
j_call: TRBJ2-3
d_call: -
cdr3_aa: CAWSEADTQYF
cdr3_nt: TGTGCCTGGAGTGAGGCAGATACGCAGTATTTT

v_call: TRBV5-5
clone_size: few
j_call: TRBJ1-2
d_call: -
cdr3_aa: CASSSQSSTGFYGYTF
cdr3_nt: TGTGCCAGCAGCTCTCAATCTTCTACAGGGTTCTATGGCTACACCTTC

v_call: TRBV11-3
clone_size: -
j_call: TRBJ2-2
d_call: TRBD1
cdr3_aa: CASSPTGAGELFF
cdr3_nt: TGTGCCAGCAGCCCAACAGGGGCCGGGGAGCTGTTTTTT

v_call: TRBV5-5
clone_size: few
j_call: TRBJ2-7
d_call: -
cdr3_aa: CASSLAFGSSYEQYF
cdr3_nt: TGTGCCAGCAGCTTGGCTTTCGGGAGCTCCTACGAGCAGTACTTC

v_call: TRBV7-9
clone_size: -
j_call: TRBJ2-2
d_call: -
cdr3_aa: CASSVAVTGELFF
cdr3_nt: TGTGCCAGCAGCGTCGCAGTCACCGGGGAGCTGTTTTTT

v_call: TRBV4-1
clone_size: once
j_call: TRBJ2-5
d_call: -
cdr3_aa: CASSQGLPQETQYF
cdr3_nt: TGCGCCAGCAGCCAGGGGCTCCCACAAGAGACCCAGTACTTC

v_call: TRBV3-1/TRBV3-2
clone_size: -
j_call: TRBJ2-5
d_call: -
cdr3_aa: CASSQVDAGETQYF
cdr3_nt: TGTGCCAGCAGCCAAGTCGACGCTGGAGAGACCCAGTACTTC

v_call: TRBV12-3/TRBV12-4
clone_size: once
j_call: TRBJ1-1
d_call: -
cdr3_aa: CASTFRPNTEAFF
cdr3_nt: TGTGCCAGCACCTTTCGGCCGAACACTGAAGCTTTCTTT

v_call: TRBV28
clone_size: -
j_call: TRBJ2-1
d_call: -
cdr3_aa: CASSDYNEQFF
cdr3_nt: TGTGCCAGCAGTGACTACAATGAGCAGTTCTTC

v_call: TRBV7-2
clone_size: -
j_call: TRBJ2-7
d_call: -
cdr3_aa: CASSLGGVYEQYF
cdr3_nt: TGTGCCAGCAGCTTAGGCGGGGTCTACGAGCAGTACTTC

v_call: TRBV9
clone_size: -
j_call: TRBJ2-7
d_call: -
cdr3_aa: CASSGAGAGRSSYEQYF
cdr3_nt: TGTGCCAGCAGCGGAGCCGGGGCAGGTCGTAGCTCCTACGAGCAGTACTTC

v_call: TRBV19
clone_size: few
j_call: TRBJ2-1
d_call: TRBD2
cdr3_aa: CASSIGGGPEGEQFF
cdr3_nt: TGTGCCAGTAGTATAGGGGGGGGTCCGGAGGGTGAGCAGTTCTTC

v_call: TRBV4-3
clone_size: -
j_call: TRBJ1-4
d_call: TRBD1
cdr3_aa: CASSQDQTGARTNEKLFF
cdr3_nt: TGCGCCAGCAGCCAAGATCAGACAGGGGCCCGCACTAATGAAAAACTGTTTTTT

v_call: TRBV7-2
clone_size: -
j_call: TRBJ2-1
d_call: TRBD2
cdr3_aa: CAIRTSGDYNEQFF
cdr3_nt: TGTGCCATCAGGACTAGCGGGGACTACAATGAGCAGTTCTTC

v_call: TRBV3-1/TRBV3-2
clone_size: -
j_call: TRBJ1-6
d_call: -
cdr3_aa: CASSPPGRSYNSPLHF
cdr3_nt: TGTGCCAGCAGCCCCCCCGGCCGCTCCTATAATTCACCCCTCCACTTT

v_call: TRBV4-3
clone_size: once
j_call: TRBJ1-1
d_call: TRBD1
cdr3_aa: CASSLETGLNTEAFF
cdr3_nt: TGCGCCAGCAGCCTCGAGACAGGGTTGAACACTGAAGCTTTCTTT

v_call: TRBV27
clone_size: -
j_call: TRBJ1-6
d_call: -
cdr3_aa: CASSFGGRSSPLHF
cdr3_nt: TGTGCCAGCAGTTTTGGGGGGCGAAGTTCACCCCTCCACTTT

v_call: TRBV24-1
clone_size: -
j_call: TRBJ2-5
d_call: -
cdr3_aa: CATSDGTHLRGPQETQYF
cdr3_nt: TGTGCCACCAGTGATGGGACCCACCTCCGGGGCCCACAAGAGACCCAGTACTTC

v_call: TRBV5-1
clone_size: once
j_call: TRBJ2-6
d_call: TRBD1
cdr3_aa: CASSLVGQGGSSGANVLTF
cdr3_nt: TGCGCCAGCAGCTTGGTCGGACAGGGTGGGAGCTCTGGGGCCAACGTCCTGACTTTC

v_call: TRBV6-5
clone_size: -
j_call: TRBJ1-3
d_call: -
cdr3_aa: CASSYKASSGNTIYF
cdr3_nt: TGTGCCAGCAGTTACAAGGCGAGCTCTGGAAACACCATATATTTT

v_call: TRBV6-5
clone_size: -
j_call: TRBJ1-1
d_call: -
cdr3_aa: CASTTGSYTEAFF
cdr3_nt: TGTGCCAGCACTACAGGATCGTACACTGAAGCTTTCTTT

v_call: TRBV9
clone_size: -
j_call: TRBJ2-7
d_call: TRBD1
cdr3_aa: CASSVDRGSYEQYF
cdr3_nt: TGTGCCAGCAGCGTAGACAGGGGCTCCTACGAGCAGTACTTC

v_call: TRBV15
clone_size: -
j_call: TRBJ2-7
d_call: -
cdr3_aa: CATSRGGGLAYEQYF
cdr3_nt: TGTGCCACCAGCAGAGGTGGGGGCCTAGCCTACGAGCAGTACTTC

v_call: TRBV12-3/TRBV12-4
clone_size: -
j_call: TRBJ1-2
d_call: TRBD1
cdr3_aa: CASSTGGGIGYTF
cdr3_nt: TGTGCCAGCTCCACAGGGGGCGGAATTGGCTACACCTTC

v_call: TRBV7-2
clone_size: -
j_call: TRBJ1-1
d_call: -
cdr3_aa: CASSVPGSTEAFF
cdr3_nt: TGTGCCAGCAGCGTCCCAGGGTCCACTGAAGCTTTCTTT

v_call: TRBV5-1
clone_size: -
j_call: TRBJ1-2
d_call: TRBD1
cdr3_aa: CASSLRQGASGYTF
cdr3_nt: TGCGCCAGCAGCCTGAGACAGGGGGCAAGTGGCTACACCTTC

v_call: TRBV15
clone_size: -
j_call: TRBJ1-2
d_call: -
cdr3_aa: CATSPGDYGYTF
cdr3_nt: TGTGCCACCAGTCCAGGGGACTATGGCTACACCTTC

v_call: TRBV7-2
clone_size: many
j_call: TRBJ2-3
d_call: TRBD2
cdr3_aa: CASSPYTGGGRDTDTQYF
cdr3_nt: TGTGCCAGCAGCCCTTATACGGGCGGGGGGCGCGACACAGATACGCAGTATTTT

v_call: TRBV30
clone_size: -
j_call: TRBJ2-1
d_call: -
cdr3_aa: CASHPGGFGNEQFF
cdr3_nt: TGTGCCTCTCACCCGGGGGGCTTCGGCAATGAGCAGTTCTTC

v_call: TRBV29-1
clone_size: -
j_call: TRBJ1-2
d_call: -
cdr3_aa: CSVEDPWTLSYGYTF
cdr3_nt: TGCAGCGTTGAAGATCCCTGGACACTAAGCTATGGCTACACCTTC

v_call: TRBV7-6
clone_size: -
j_call: TRBJ2-3
d_call: -
cdr3_aa: CASSLANRDSDTQYF
cdr3_nt: TGTGCCAGCAGCTTAGCAAACAGGGACTCAGATACGCAGTATTTT

v_call: TRBV11-2
clone_size: few
j_call: TRBJ2-1
d_call: TRBD2
cdr3_aa: CASSLEAGGPPDEQFF
cdr3_nt: TGTGCCAGCAGTCTAGAGGCGGGGGGGCCGCCGGATGAGCAGTTCTTC

v_call: TRBV28
clone_size: -
j_call: TRBJ2-7
d_call: TRBD2
cdr3_aa: CASSYLAGVRYEQYF
cdr3_nt: TGTGCCAGCAGTTACCTAGCGGGGGTACGATACGAGCAGTACTTC

v_call: TRBV7-9
clone_size: -
j_call: TRBJ2-7
d_call: TRBD2
cdr3_aa: CASSLGTSGAEQYF
cdr3_nt: TGTGCCAGCAGCCTGGGGACTAGCGGGGCCGAGCAGTACTTC

v_call: TRBV3-1/TRBV3-2
clone_size: -
j_call: TRBJ1-5
d_call: -
cdr3_aa: CASSQGAPSSNQPQHF
cdr3_nt: TGTGCCAGCAGCCAAGGAGCCCCCAGCTCCAATCAGCCCCAGCATTTT

v_call: TRBV11-2
clone_size: -
j_call: TRBJ2-4
d_call: TRBD2
cdr3_aa: CASSPSPRDYKNIQYF
cdr3_nt: TGTGCCAGCAGCCCCAGCCCCCGGGACTACAAAAACATTCAGTACTTC

v_call: TRBV7-2
clone_size: -
j_call: TRBJ1-5
d_call: -
cdr3_aa: CASSLGGDWRNQPQHF
cdr3_nt: TGTGCCAGCAGCTTGGGGGGGGACTGGCGCAATCAGCCCCAGCATTTT

v_call: TRBV6-5
clone_size: -
j_call: TRBJ1-5
d_call: TRBD1
cdr3_aa: CASRPQGAGNQPQHF
cdr3_nt: TGTGCCAGCAGACCGCAGGGGGCTGGCAATCAGCCCCAGCATTTT

v_call: TRBV15
clone_size: -
j_call: TRBJ1-1
d_call: -
cdr3_aa: CATSRDPASPEAFF
cdr3_nt: TGTGCCACCAGCAGAGATCCAGCTAGTCCTGAAGCTTTCTTT

v_call: TRBV7-9
clone_size: -
j_call: TRBJ2-3
d_call: -
cdr3_aa: CASSLVAASTDTQYF
cdr3_nt: TGTGCCAGCAGCTTAGTGGCAGCTAGCACAGATACGCAGTATTTT

v_call: TRBV5-6
clone_size: -
j_call: TRBJ2-7
d_call: -
cdr3_aa: CASSLVLSAFEQYF
cdr3_nt: TGTGCCAGCAGCTTGGTATTATCGGCATTCGAGCAGTACTTC

v_call: TRBV19
clone_size: few
j_call: TRBJ1-5
d_call: -
cdr3_aa: CASSISGNTDSQPQHF
cdr3_nt: TGTGCCAGTAGTATCTCGGGGAATACCGACTCTCAGCCCCAGCATTTT

v_call: TRBV7-2
clone_size: -
j_call: TRBJ1-5
d_call: -
cdr3_aa: CASSLDRWGGQPQHF
cdr3_nt: TGTGCCAGCAGCTTAGATAGGTGGGGTGGTCAGCCCCAGCATTTT

v_call: TRBV9
clone_size: -
j_call: TRBJ1-5
d_call: -
cdr3_aa: CASSGGPNQPQHF
cdr3_nt: TGTGCCAGCAGCGGGGGTCCTAATCAGCCCCAGCATTTT

v_call: TRBV19
clone_size: -
j_call: TRBJ1-2
d_call: -
cdr3_aa: CATNGGYGYTF
cdr3_nt: TGTGCCACCAACGGGGGGTATGGCTACACCTTC

v_call: TRBV9
clone_size: -
j_call: TRBJ1-4
d_call: -
cdr3_aa: CASSVYVGGTYNEKLFF
cdr3_nt: TGTGCCAGCAGCGTATATGTCGGTGGGACCTATAATGAAAAACTGTTTTTT

v_call: TRBV10-2
clone_size: -
j_call: TRBJ2-7
d_call: -
cdr3_aa: CASSTGSSYEQYF
cdr3_nt: TGCGCCAGCAGCACAGGTTCCTCCTACGAGCAGTACTTC

v_call: TRBV5-1
clone_size: -
j_call: TRBJ2-5
d_call: TRBD2
cdr3_aa: CASSLWLAGGQETQYF
cdr3_nt: TGCGCCAGCAGCTTGTGGCTGGCGGGGGGTCAAGAGACCCAGTACTTC

v_call: TRBV3-1/TRBV3-2
clone_size: -
j_call: TRBJ2-7
d_call: TRBD2
cdr3_aa: CASSQVFRGEGINEQYF
cdr3_nt: TGTGCCAGCAGCCAAGTCTTCCGGGGGGAGGGGATCAACGAGCAGTACTTC

v_call: TRBV21-1
clone_size: -
j_call: TRBJ2-2
d_call: -
cdr3_aa: CARGQGSGELFF
cdr3_nt: TGTGCCAGGGGACAGGGTTCCGGGGAGCTGTTTTTT

v_call: TRBV6-5
clone_size: -
j_call: TRBJ2-1
d_call: -
cdr3_aa: CASSYSTLTGQDEQFF
cdr3_nt: TGTGCCAGCAGTTACTCGACCCTGACAGGTCAGGATGAGCAGTTCTTC

v_call: TRBV28
clone_size: once
j_call: TRBJ1-5
d_call: TRBD1
cdr3_aa: CASSRGTGHQPQHF
cdr3_nt: TGTGCCAGCAGCCGCGGGACAGGGCATCAGCCCCAGCATTTT

v_call: TRBV6-5
clone_size: -
j_call: TRBJ1-3
d_call: -
cdr3_aa: CASSSRARPGNTIYF
cdr3_nt: TGTGCCAGCAGTTCCCGGGCCAGGCCTGGAAACACCATATATTTT

v_call: TRBV27
clone_size: -
j_call: TRBJ1-2
d_call: TRBD1
cdr3_aa: CASSLRGQGIVYGYTF
cdr3_nt: TGTGCCAGCAGTTTAAGAGGACAGGGGATCGTCTATGGCTACACCTTC

v_call: TRBV24-1
clone_size: -
j_call: TRBJ2-2
d_call: -
cdr3_aa: CATSDFKENTGELFF
cdr3_nt: TGTGCCACCAGTGATTTTAAGGAGAACACCGGGGAGCTGTTTTTT

v_call: TRBV7-8
clone_size: -
j_call: TRBJ2-1
d_call: TRBD1
cdr3_aa: CASSYQDRAGEQFF
cdr3_nt: TGTGCCAGCAGCTATCAGGACAGGGCTGGTGAGCAGTTCTTC

v_call: TRBV29-1
clone_size: -
j_call: TRBJ1-2
d_call: TRBD1
cdr3_aa: CSVRKDRGRGLSYTF
cdr3_nt: TGCAGCGTTAGGAAGGACAGGGGCCGTGGTTTGAGCTACACCTTC